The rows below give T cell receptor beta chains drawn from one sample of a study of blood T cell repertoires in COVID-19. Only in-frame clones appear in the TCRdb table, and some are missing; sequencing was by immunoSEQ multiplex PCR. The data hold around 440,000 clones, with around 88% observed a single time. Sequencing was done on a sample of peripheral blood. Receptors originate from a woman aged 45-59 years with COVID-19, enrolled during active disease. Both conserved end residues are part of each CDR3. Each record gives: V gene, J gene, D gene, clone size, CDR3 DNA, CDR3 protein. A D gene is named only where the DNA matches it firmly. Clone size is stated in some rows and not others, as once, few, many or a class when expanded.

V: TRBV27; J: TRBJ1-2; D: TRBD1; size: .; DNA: TGTGCCAGCAGTATACTGGGACAGGGGATAAATGGCTACACCTTC; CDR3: CASSILGQGINGYTF
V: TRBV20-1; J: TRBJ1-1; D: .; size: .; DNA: TGCAGCGTTCAGACAAACACTGAAGCTTTCTTT; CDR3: CSVQTNTEAFF
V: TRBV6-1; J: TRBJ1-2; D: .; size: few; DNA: TGTGCCAGCAGTGAACCTTCCCGGGGAGGCTACACCTTC; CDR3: CASSEPSRGGYTF
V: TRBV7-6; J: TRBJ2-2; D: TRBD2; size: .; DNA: TGTGCCAGCAGCCCAATACTAGCGGGGGGGCCGCCCGGGGAGCTGTTTTTT; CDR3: CASSPILAGGPPGELFF
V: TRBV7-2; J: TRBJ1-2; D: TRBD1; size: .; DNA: TGTGCCAGCAGCTTAGCGCCCGGGGACAGGGTGGGTACTAACTATGGCTACACCTTC; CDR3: CASSLAPGDRVGTNYGYTF
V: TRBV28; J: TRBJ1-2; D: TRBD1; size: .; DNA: TGTGCCAGCAGTTTGCAGGGGGGAGATCGAGATGGCTACACCTTC; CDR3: CASSLQGGDRDGYTF
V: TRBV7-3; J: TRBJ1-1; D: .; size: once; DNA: TGTGCCAGCAGCCTAAAACCGGCAGGGACTGAAGCTTTCTTT; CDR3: CASSLKPAGTEAFF
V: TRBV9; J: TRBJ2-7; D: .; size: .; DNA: TGTGCCAGCAGCGTAGGCGAGGGATTCTACGAGCAGTACTTC; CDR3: CASSVGEGFYEQYF
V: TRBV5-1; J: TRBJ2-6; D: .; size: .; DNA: TGCGCCAGCAGCTTGGCGCGCTCTGGGGCCAACGTCCTGACTTTC; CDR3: CASSLARSGANVLTF
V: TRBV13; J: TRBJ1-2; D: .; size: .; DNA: TGTGCCAGCAGCGCTAGCTCTTACACCTTC; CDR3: CASSASSYTF
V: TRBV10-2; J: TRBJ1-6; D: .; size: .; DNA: TGCGCCAGCAGGACTACCGGGACTGGGAATTCACCCCTCCACTTT; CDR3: CASRTTGTGNSPLHF
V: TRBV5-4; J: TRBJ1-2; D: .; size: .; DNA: TGTGCCAGCAGCCCCAGGGCGGAGGCGGGATGGGGCTACACCTTC; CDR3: CASSPRAEAGWGYTF
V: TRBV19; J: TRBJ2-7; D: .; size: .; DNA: TGTGCCAGTAGCCTCCTAGGAGGAAAGGGCTCCTACGAGCAGTACTTC; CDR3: CASSLLGGKGSYEQYF
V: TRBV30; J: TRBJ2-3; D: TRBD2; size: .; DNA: TGTGCCTGGAGTGTAGTGGGACTAGCCTCAGATACGCAGTATTTT; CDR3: CAWSVVGLASDTQYF
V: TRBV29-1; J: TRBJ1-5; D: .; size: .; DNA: TGCAGCGTTGGCGGGGCAAATCAGCCCCAGCATTTT; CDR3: CSVGGANQPQHF
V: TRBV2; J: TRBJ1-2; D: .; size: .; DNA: TGTGCCAGCGGGCAGGGGACCAACTATGGCTACACCTTC; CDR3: CASGQGTNYGYTF
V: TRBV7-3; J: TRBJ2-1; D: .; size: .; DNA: TGTGCCAGCAGCTCGCAAGGAGGGCGGAAGTTCTTC; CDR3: CASSSQGGRKFF
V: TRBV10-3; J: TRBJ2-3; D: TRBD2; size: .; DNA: TGTGCCATCAGTGATGGACTAGCGGACGTCACAGATACGCAGTATTTT; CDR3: CAISDGLADVTDTQYF
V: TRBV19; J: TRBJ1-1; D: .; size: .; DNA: TGTGCCAGTAGTCCTAGGACAGTTGCGAACACTGAAGCTTTCTTT; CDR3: CASSPRTVANTEAFF
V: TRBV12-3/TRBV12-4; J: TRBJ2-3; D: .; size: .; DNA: TGTGCCAGCAGTTTAATGGCCACAGATACGCAGTATTTT; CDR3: CASSLMATDTQYF
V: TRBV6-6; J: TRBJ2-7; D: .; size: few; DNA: TGTGCCAGCAGTCCGGGTCCCTTCCCGAAGAGAAACGACTACGAGCAGTACTTC; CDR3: CASSPGPFPKRNDYEQYF
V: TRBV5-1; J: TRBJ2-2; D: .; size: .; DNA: TGCGCCAGCAGCTTGGACCGGGTTAGTGGTGACACCGGGGAGCTGTTTTTT; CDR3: CASSLDRVSGDTGELFF
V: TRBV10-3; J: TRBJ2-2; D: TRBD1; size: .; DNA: TGTGCCATCAGTGAGACAGGGGAAGGGACCGGGGAGCTGTTTTTT; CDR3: CAISETGEGTGELFF
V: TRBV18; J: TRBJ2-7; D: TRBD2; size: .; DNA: TGTGCCAGCTCCGCAGCGGGGGGCTACGAGCAGTACTTC; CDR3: CASSAAGGYEQYF
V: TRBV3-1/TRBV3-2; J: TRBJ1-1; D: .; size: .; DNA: TGTGCCAGCAGCCAAGTCGTCGGGGGAAGCACTGAAGCTTTCTTT; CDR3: CASSQVVGGSTEAFF
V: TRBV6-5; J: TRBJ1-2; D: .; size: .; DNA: TGTGCCAGCAGTCTCATAATGGGGGGTGGCGGCTACACCTTC; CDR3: CASSLIMGGGGYTF
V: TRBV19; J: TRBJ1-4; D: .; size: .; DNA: TGTGCCAGCAGACGACAAGACCGAAATGAAAAACTGTTTTTT; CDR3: CASRRQDRNEKLFF
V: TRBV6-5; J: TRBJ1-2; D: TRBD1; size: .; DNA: TGTGCCAGCATGGGACAGGGGGCCTATGGCTACACCTTC; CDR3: CASMGQGAYGYTF
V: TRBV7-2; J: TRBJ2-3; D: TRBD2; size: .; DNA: TGTGCCAGCAGCTTGGGCAGCGGGGGGGGGAGAGATACGCAGTATTTT; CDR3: CASSLGSGGGRDTQYF
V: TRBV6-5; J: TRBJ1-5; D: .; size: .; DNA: TGTGCCAGCACTATAGAAACCAGCAATCAGCCCCAGCATTTT; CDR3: CASTIETSNQPQHF
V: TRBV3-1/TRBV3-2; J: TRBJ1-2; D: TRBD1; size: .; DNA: TGTGCCAGCAGGATGGGACAGGACTATGGCTACACCTTC; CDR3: CASRMGQDYGYTF